This entry features one T cell receptor (beta chain) sequence. Its antigen is not known. The sample comes from a study of cytomegalovirus exposure and HLA in healthy donors. Regarding the study as a whole: Later work found most CMV-associated TCR beta chains apparently HLA-restricted.

Primers: 60 Vbeta forward and 13 Jbeta reverse. TCRdb keeps only in-frame clones here, not all; method: immunoSEQ multiplex PCR. This listing includes tens of thousands of clones. Germline V gives CDR1 SEHNR, CDR2 FQNEAQ (reference sequence). Trimming cost V 6 bases and J 5 bases, with 10 bases left between them. The CDR3 totals 13 residues. The sequenced sample consisted of PBMCs. The V gene is TRBV7-9, the J gene TRBJ2-2; maybe TRBD2 (5 bases). This receptor was taken from a man aged 30 to 45 in good health and CMV-seronegative. This chain's CDR3 is CASSPGGTGELFF. The CDR3 region has the DNA TGTGCCAGCAGTCCAGGCGGGACCGGGGAGCTGTTTTTT.